A single sample gave rise to the 3 T cell receptor beta chains below, sequenced in a study of cytomegalovirus exposure and HLA in healthy donors. Primers: 60 Vbeta forward and 13 Jbeta reverse. Some clones are missing from TCRdb's copy, which holds only in-frame ones; the method was immunoSEQ multiplex PCR. Found here are approximately 150,000 clones; the top ten clones hold 0.9% to 1%. The sample consisted of PBMCs. All receptors come from a male donor in good health and CMV-seronegative.

V gene TRBV10-1 combines with J gene TRBJ1-5; the match to TRBD1 covers 9 bases. In germline, CDR1 is WNHNN, CDR2 SYGVQD (reference sequence). The CDR3 totals 15 residues. The trim removed 6 bases at V and 7 bases at J, leaving 10 bases unmatched. CDR3 sequence (DNA): TGCGCCAGCAGATCCCGGGACAGGGTGGGGCAGCCCCAGCATTTT. Amino acid sequence: CASRSRDRVGQPQHF.

The chain employs TRBV18 and TRBJ2-1, with 9 bases identical to TRBD2. Per germline, CDR1 KGHSH and CDR2 LQKENI. The junction had 0 bases not matched to a gene; V was cut back by 4 bases and J by 2 bases. This CDR3 spans 14 amino acids. Written as DNA, the CDR3 is TGTGCCAGCTCACTAGCGGGAGCCTACAATGAGCAGTTCTTC. Protein sequence: CASSLAGAYNEQFF. Full variable domain (missing parts from reference TRBV18 and TRBJ2-1): NAGVMQNPRHLVRRRGQEARLRCSPMKGHSHVYWYRQLPEEGLKFMVYLQKENIIDESGMPKERFSAEFPKEGPSILRIQQVVRGDSAAYFCASSLAGAYNEQFFGPGTRLTVL.

The rearrangement joins TRBV5-1 to TRBJ2-1; D is undetermined. Germline V gives CDR1 SGHRS, CDR2 YFSETQ. The CDR3 is 13 amino acids. The germline V and J ends were trimmed by 0 bases and 14 bases, with 15 bases remaining between them. The CDR3 bases are TGCGCCAGCAGCTTGGGCGGCGCACCCCCCGAGTTCTTC. Its protein is CASSLGGAPPEFF.